Listed below are T cell receptor beta chains from one sample, sequenced in a study of neurological immune-mediated disorders. In TCRdb, the 5' RACE reads were re-called with MiXCR into one record per CDR3 protein. The table has about 84,000 distinct CDR3 sequences, over 9% seen once. Sequencing input: PBMCs. Receptors originate from a man between 35 and 55 years old in good health. Both conserved end residues are part of each CDR3. A D gene is named only where the DNA matches it firmly. Expanded clones are given a class, and other clones once, few, many or no size at all.

V	size	D	J	DNA	CDR3
TRBV3-1	many	-	TRBJ2-7	TGTGCCAGCAGCCCCCGGGGGAGCGCTTCCTACGAGCAGTACTTC	CASSPRGSASYEQYF
TRBV6-1	few	-	TRBJ2-3	TGTGCCAGCAGTGAAACGCACCCCCAGGCGGCGGATACGCAGTATTTT	CASSETHPQAADTQYF
TRBV5-1	-	-	TRBJ2-7	TGCGCCAGCGGATTACTCGACAGTACGAACTACGAGCAGTACTTC	CASGLLDSTNYEQYF
TRBV2	many	-	TRBJ2-4	TGTGCCAGCAGCGATGCCGGGGGGCTAGCCAAAAACATTCAGTACTTC	CASSDAGGLAKNIQYF
TRBV12-3/TRBV12-4	many	-	TRBJ1-1	TGTGCCAGCAGTTTTCACCACTCGGACATGATGAACACTGAAGCTTTCTTT	CASSFHHSDMMNTEAFF
TRBV7-8	few	TRBD2	TRBJ2-1	TGTGCCAGCAGCTTAGGGCGGACTAGCGCAAAAAGAAATGAGCAGTTCTTC	CASSLGRTSAKRNEQFF
TRBV5-6	many	-	TRBJ1-2	TGTGCCAGCAGCCGCCGGGGCGCGATTCGTGGCTACACCTTC	CASSRRGAIRGYTF
TRBV25-1	-	-	TRBJ2-7	TGTGCCAGCAGAGCTTACGACATGTACGAGCAGTACTTC	CASRAYDMYEQYF
TRBV18	many	TRBD1	TRBJ1-5	TGTGCCAGCTCAACCGGGACAGGGATCCGGAATCAGCCCCAGCATTTT	CASSTGTGIRNQPQHF
TRBV11-1	-	-	TRBJ2-3	TGTGCCAGCAGCTTAGGGTTGGGTCAGATCACAGATACGCAGTATTTT	CASSLGLGQITDTQYF
TRBV11-2	many	-	TRBJ2-1	TGTGCCAGCAGCTTAGGGGGCAGATACAATGAGCAGTTCTTC	CASSLGGRYNEQFF
TRBV7-3	-	TRBD2	TRBJ2-5	TGTACCAGCAGCCCCGGGACTAGCCCAGAGACCCAGTACTTC	CTSSPGTSPETQYF
TRBV29-1	many	TRBD1	TRBJ1-1	TGCAGCGTCGGGACAGGGGTGAACACTGAAGCTTTCTTT	CSVGTGVNTEAFF
TRBV5-1	many	TRBD1	TRBJ2-4	TGCGCCAGCAGCTTGGCCTCGGACAGGGGGCCAGTCGCCAAAAACATTCAGTACTTC	CASSLASDRGPVAKNIQYF
TRBV6-5	many	TRBD2	TRBJ2-7	TGTGCCAGCAGTACTACTAGGGGAGGGGACGAGCAGTACTTC	CASSTTRGGDEQYF
TRBV6-2/TRBV6-3	few	-	TRBJ1-2	TGTGCCAGCAGTAAAGAGGGGGGTTTCTACGGCTACACCTTC	CASSKEGGFYGYTF
TRBV5-1	many	TRBD2	TRBJ2-1	TGCGCCAGCAGCTCCGGGACTATTCAGTTCTTC	CASSSGTIQFF
TRBV7-3	medium-sized	-	TRBJ2-2	TGTGCCAGCAGCGAACTCGGGACGGCAAACACCGGGGAGCTGTTTTTT	CASSELGTANTGELFF
TRBV20-1	many	TRBD2	TRBJ2-7	TGCAGTGCCTCCAGGGGACTAGCGGGAGCGGACTACGAGCAGTACTTC	CSASRGLAGADYEQYF
TRBV3-1	few	TRBD1	TRBJ2-3	TGTGCCAGCAGCCCCCTGGGACAGACAGATACGCAGTATTTT	CASSPLGQTDTQYF
TRBV11-2	many	-	TRBJ2-5	TGTGCCAGCAGCTTAGACAGGGGCGAAGAGACCCAGTACTTC	CASSLDRGEETQYF
TRBV10-3	many	TRBD1	TRBJ2-7	TGTGCCATCAGTGGCCGGGACAGTGACTACTACGAGCAGTACTTC	CAISGRDSDYYEQYF
TRBV5-1	many	TRBD1	TRBJ1-6	TGCGCCAGCAGGTCCGGACAGGGAGGATCACCCCTCCACTTT	CASRSGQGGSPLHF
TRBV20-1	many	-	TRBJ2-1	TGCAGTGCAAATCATCTAACTAGTATCTACAATGAGCAGTTCTTC	CSANHLTSIYNEQFF
TRBV29-1	few	-	TRBJ2-1	TGCAGCGTTGAAGAATTCGGCTCCTACAATGAGCAGTTCTTC	CSVEEFGSYNEQFF
TRBV5-1	many	TRBD1	TRBJ2-7	TGCGCCAGCAGCTTGCTTTGGGACAGCTCCTACGAGCAGTACTTC	CASSLLWDSSYEQYF
TRBV5-1	few	-	TRBJ2-4	TGCGCCAGCAGCTTGGTAGGTTCGGGTGGAAACATTCAGTACTTC	CASSLVGSGGNIQYF
TRBV12-3/TRBV12-4	-	-	TRBJ2-3	TGTGCCAGTATCCCCGGCCCAGGTACGCAGTATTTT	CASIPGPGTQYF
TRBV5-1	medium-sized	TRBD1	TRBJ2-7	TGTGCCAGCAGCCCAGGGGGCTACGAGCAGTACTTC	CASSPGGYEQYF
TRBV5-1	many	-	TRBJ2-7	TGCGCCAGCAGCCCGACGGCAGGTATCCCTAGGGAGCAGTACTTC	CASSPTAGIPREQYF
TRBV19	few	TRBD1	TRBJ2-6	TGTGCCAGTAGTAGGGACAGGGTCGAGGGGGCCAACGTCCTGACTTTC	CASSRDRVEGANVLTF
TRBV12-3/TRBV12-4	many	TRBD1	TRBJ2-3	TGTGCCAGCAGTTCTCCGGGACAGGGGGCAGATACGCAGTATTTT	CASSSPGQGADTQYF
TRBV29-1	many	TRBD2	TRBJ2-7	TGCAGCGCCCGGGGGGGACAAAAGGGGTACGAGCAGTACTTC	CSARGGQKGYEQYF
TRBV7-2	few	TRBD2	TRBJ2-4	TGTGCCAGCAGCATGATCTCTAGCGGGCGTTTAGCCAAAAACATTCAGTACTTC	CASSMISSGRLAKNIQYF
TRBV6-1	many	-	TRBJ1-5	TGTGCCAGCAGTGAAAGGGGGAGGGGTCCCCAGCATTTT	CASSERGRGPQHF
TRBV3-1	many	TRBD2	TRBJ2-1	TGTGCCAGCGGGTGGACTAGCGGGAGCGATGAGCAGTTCTTC	CASGWTSGSDEQFF
TRBV20-1	-	-	TRBJ2-3	TGCAGTGCTAGAGACGTCAGGGGCCCCACAGATACGCAGTATTTT	CSARDVRGPTDTQYF
TRBV7-9	many	-	TRBJ2-3	TGTGCCAGCAGCTTAGAACGAGATACGCAGTATTTT	CASSLERDTQYF
TRBV5-1	-	-	TRBJ2-2	TGCGCCAGCAGCTTGGTTGGGGGGTCCGGGGAGCTGTTTTTT	CASSLVGGSGELFF
TRBV5-1	-	-	TRBJ2-7	TGCGCCAGCAGCTTGGATCCGCGGAACTACGAGCAGTACTTC	CASSLDPRNYEQYF
TRBV5-4	-	TRBD2	TRBJ2-5	TGTGCCAGCAGCCTTCCGGGACTAGCGGCCCAAGAGACCCAGTACTTC	CASSLPGLAAQETQYF
TRBV6-5	-	-	TRBJ2-7	TGTGCCAGCAGTTACTCGCCGACCCGGAGCGAGCAGTACTTC	CASSYSPTRSEQYF